The T cell receptor (beta chain) described here comes from a study of shared clonotypes between healthy human individuals. Overall study context: For every donor, three CD4 naive, three CD4 memory, two CD8 naive and one CD8 memory plates were used. Study observations and caveats: The authors expected sequencing depth to affect clonotype sharing among donors.

Germline V gives CDR1 SNHLY, CDR2 FYNNEI. V gave up 7 bases and J gave up 1 base, with 22 bases separating them. The CDR3 is made up of 17 amino acids. Approximately 30,000 T cell genomes (around 200 ng DNA) went into each sorted-subset replicate. Repertoires were generated with immunoSEQ multiplex PCR, while TCRdb's copy carries only in-frame clones and drops some. The table shows 2 million to 2.5 million clones, with 90% to 95% occurring only once. A remark on this clone: Its antigen is not identified.

The sequencing sample was made of naive CD4+ T cells from PBMCs. Subset given: CD45RA+ positively selected. The TCR was taken from a man aged 18 to 29 in good health. Some clones in this sample may be carry-over from other donors' samples. This chain links TRBV2 with TRBJ2-5; the D is unclear. The CDR3 loop reads CASTQQRSNPSQETQYF. The CDR3 nucleotides read TGTGCCAGCACCCAGCAGAGGAGCAATCCGAGCCAAGAGACCCAGTACTTC.